This TCR beta chain was sequenced during a study of blood T cell repertoires in COVID-19. Those who participated ranged in age from roughly 18 to 89 years and resided in approximately 26 US areas. Clinical history reported by participants formed the basis on which cohorts were assigned. Donors in Cohort 3 counted as recovered after two negative PCRs, clearance, or symptom resolution. The table came from immunoSEQ multiplex PCR; TCRdb's copy has only in-frame clones and leaves some out. The sample yields about 410,000 clones, about 90% seen once. About this clone itself: Other DNA sequences from this sample encode an identical CDR3 as well.

The V end lost 0 bases, the J end lost 4 bases, and 9 bases lay between the germline ends. Germline CDR1 reads KGHSH; CDR2 reads LQKENI. This CDR3 spans 14 amino acids. The sequence was collected from a man in his late teens or twenties who had recovered from COVID-19. Sequencing used PBMCs or T cells enriched from blood (not recorded which). V gene TRBV18 combines with J gene TRBJ1-2, with D tentatively TRBD1 (6 bases). DNA for the CDR3: TGTGCCAGCTCACCACCGGCAGGGGTCTATGGCTACACCTTC. This encodes CASSPPAGVYGYTF.